The source of this T cell receptor (beta chain) is a study of preoperative IRX-2 immunotherapy in early breast cancer. Specified treatment: preoperative locoregional IRX-2 cytokine immunotherapy. Some clones are missing from TCRdb's copy, which holds only in-frame ones; the method was immunoSEQ multiplex PCR. Of about 42,000 clones in the sample, about 72% were seen once. The CDR3 sequence is 16 residues long. Looked up from germline, CDR1 is SGHRS and CDR2 is YFSETQ. Trimming pared 0 bases from V and 0 bases from J, leaving 12 bases between. This sequence originates from a human donor with breast cancer. The chain has TRBV5-1 and TRBJ1-1, with D tentatively TRBD1 (5 bases). The sequenced sample was tumor tissue, obtained after IRX-2 immunotherapy. CDR3 region: CASSLGSGSLNTEAFF. CDR3 DNA: TGCGCCAGCAGCTTGGGTTCAGGGAGTTTGAACACTGAAGCTTTCTTT.